The sample holds a few counts of the clone carrying this TCR beta chain. This sample was included in a study of T cells in Graves' hyperthyroidism and ophthalmopathy. This CDR3 region has 15 residues. Trimming stripped 4 bases from V and 0 bases from J, with 16 bases between. Looked up from germline, CDR1 is DFQATT and CDR2 is SNEGSKA (reference sequence). TCR beta CDR3 regions were amplified from RNA transcripts. When the TCR CDR3 underwent first-round RT-PCR, the HTBI primer set was used. TCRdb itself ran the multiplex PCR reads through MiXCR, one entry per CDR3 protein. The sample lists about 290,000 distinct CDR3 sequences, roughly 17% occurring once.

Sequences were obtained from blood. The chain joins TRBV20-1 to TRBJ2-7; the D gene could be TRBD1 or TRBD2 (5 bases each). This sequence originates from a man between 25 and 39 years old with Graves' hyperthyroidism. The CDR3 is CSAIPTVEGSYEQYF. The CDR3 DNA reads TGCAGTGCTATCCCGACAGTCGAGGGCTCCTACGAGCAGTACTTC.